Following are 14 T cell receptor beta chains from one sample sequenced in a study of OX40 agonist ivuxolimab in advanced cancers. Receptor amplification or capture employed the immunoSEQ multiplex PCR assay. The immuneACCESS repertoire file appears here via TCRdb, limited to in-frame rearrangements. These files lack a portion of the clones; in checked studies, under half of the deficit traces to unresolved V genes, and the cause of the others is not known. This sample gives some 37,000 clones in total; about 78% of them show up just once. The ten most abundant clones make up 20% to 25% of the sample. The sample here was CD4+ or CD8+ T cells sorted from blood, taken in a trial of the OX40 agonist ivuxolimab. The receptors were gathered from an adult with an advanced solid tumor such as melanoma, head and neck, liver or kidney cancer.

This clone has a single count. The V gene is TRBV29-1, the J gene TRBJ1-2, with D hard to call. The CDR3 contains 13 residues. Trimming removed 2 bases at V and 8 bases at J, with 15 bases between. Germline CDR1 reads SQVTM; CDR2 reads ANQGSEA. CDR3 DNA: TGCAGCGTTGAATCCCCAGGCATGCGGGGCTACACCTTC. Protein: CSVESPGMRGYTF.

This clone has only one observation. V is TRBV9 and J is TRBJ2-3; 10 nucleotides agree with TRBD2. Trimming cost V 0 bases and J 6 bases; bases outside gene matches: 4. CDR3 length: 15 amino acids. Looked up from germline, CDR1 is SGDLS and CDR2 is YYNGEE. CDR3 amino acids: CASSVVDSGGDTQYF. CDR3 nucleotide sequence: TGTGCCAGCAGCGTAGTTGATAGCGGGGGGGATACGCAGTATTTT.

J is TRBJ2-7 and V is TRBV2; no definite D call. CDR1 SNHLY and CDR2 FYNNEI come from the germline V gene. The CDR3 runs to 10 residues. Trimming shortened V by 5 bases and J by 4 bases, and 3 bases separated the two germline ends. CDR3 in DNA: TGTGCCAGCAGTATTTACGAGCAGTACTTC. Translating it yields CASSIYEQYF. The full variable domain, in which reference TRBV2 and TRBJ2-7 provide the parts outside the CDR3, is EPEVTQTPSHQVTQMGQEVILRCVPISNHLYFYWYRQILGQKVEFLVSFYNNEISEKSEIFDDQFSVERPDGSNFTLKIRSTKLEDSAMYFCASSIYEQYFGPGTRLTVT.

The rearrangement uses TRBV7-9 and TRBJ2-7, with a possible D match to TRBD2 (6 bases). Trimming removed 5 bases from V and 0 bases from J, with 11 bases in between. The germline V gene encodes CDR1 SEHNR and CDR2 FQNEAQ (reference sequence). CDR3 length equals 14 residues. As DNA, the CDR3 is TGTGCCAGCAGCCTTAGCGGATCCTCCTACGAGCAGTACTTC. Its protein product is CASSLSGSSYEQYF.

The V gene is TRBV30, the J gene TRBJ2-1, with D maybe TRBD2 (5 bases). The CDR3 is 14 amino acids. Trimming took off 1 base at V and 4 bases at J, with 11 bases between the two ends. Germline CDR1 GTSNPN, CDR2 SVGIG (reference sequence). CDR3 nucleotide sequence: TGTGCCTGGAGTGAGGTTAGCGCGTACAATGAGCAGTTCTTC. Translating it yields CAWSEVSAYNEQFF.

The chain carries TRBV7-8 and TRBJ2-3; D perhaps matches TRBD2 (6 bases). The CDR3 is made up of 16 amino acids. Germline V gives CDR1 SGHVS, CDR2 FQNEAQ. Trimming left V 5 bases short and J 3 bases short, with 18 bases between. The CDR3 sequence: CASSPLRGTPTDTQYF. The CDR3 bases are TGTGCCAGCAGCCCCCTTCGGGGGACCCCGACAGATACGCAGTATTTT.

The chain carries TRBV4-3 and TRBJ2-5; 10 bases align to TRBD2. The J call may be wrong; the DNA end is better matched by TRBJ2-7. Germline V gives CDR1 LGHNA, CDR2 YSLEER. There are 19 residues in the CDR3. CDR3 nucleotides: TGCGCCAGCAGCCCAGCCTGGGAGCCTAGCGGGGGAGGTCTTTACGAGCAGTACTTC. Translating gives CASSPAWEPSGGGLYEQYF.

The chain joins TRBV18 to TRBJ2-3; D is undetermined. Germline values: CDR1 KGHSH, CDR2 LQKENI. The CDR3 length is 16 residues. Trimming stripped 5 bases from V and 2 bases from J, with 17 bases between. The DNA for the CDR3 is TGTGCCAGCTCAGTTACTCGGGCTCACGCCACAGATACGCAGTATTTT. This encodes CASSVTRAHATDTQYF.

The chain uses TRBV7-8 and TRBJ2-7; D uncertain. Looked up from germline, CDR1 is SGHVS and CDR2 is FQNEAQ. The CDR3 spans 12 residues. Trimming shortened V by 4 bases and J by 3 bases, and 7 bases separated the two germline ends. CDR3 loop: CASSSPGYEQYF. The CDR3 nucleotides read TGTGCCAGCAGCTCACCGGGCTACGAGCAGTACTTC.

This rearrangement joins TRBV6-6 to TRBJ2-7; the D is unclear. The CDR3 length is 14 residues. The germline V gene has CDR1 MNHNY and CDR2 SVGAGI (reference sequence). Trimming took off 0 bases at V and 2 bases at J, with 8 bases between the two ends. The CDR3 sequence: CASSYSLAAYEQYF. CDR3 in DNA: TGTGCCAGCAGTTACTCCCTGGCAGCCTACGAGCAGTACTTC.

This clone was observed once. The chain carries TRBV4-3 and TRBJ1-1; D is undetermined. This CDR3 is 14 amino acids long. V was cut by 1 base and J by 1 base, with 7 bases left in between. Germline CDR1 reads LGHNA; CDR2 reads YSLEER. CDR3 residues: CASSQGRGNTEAFF. For the CDR3, the DNA is TGCGCCAGCAGCCAAGGACGGGGGAACACTGAAGCTTTCTTT.

The genes are TRBV5-4 and TRBJ2-1; D ambiguous. This CDR3 region has 15 residues. Germline V gene data show CDR1 as SGHNT and CDR2 as YYREEE (reference sequence). V lost 4 bases to trimming and J lost 3 bases, with 14 bases between them. The CDR3 nucleotides read TGTGCCAGCAGCCTCCGCTTCGGTTACTACAATGAGCAGTTCTTC. Its translation: CASSLRFGYYNEQFF. The full variable domain, rest sourced from reference TRBV5-4 and TRBJ2-1, is ETGVTQSPTHLIKTRGQQVTLRCSSQSGHNTVSWYQQALGQGPQFIFQYYREEENGRGNFPPRFSGLQFPNYSSELNVNALELDDSALYLCASSLRFGYYNEQFFGPGTRLTVL.

This chain connects TRBV5-1 to TRBJ2-1; 10 bases fit TRBD1. CDR3 length equals 18 residues. Germline values: CDR1 SGHRS, CDR2 YFSETQ. V dropped 4 bases and J dropped 7; count of bases not matched to a gene: 17. CDR3 loop: CASSPVGRTGGTRNEQFF. CDR3 coding DNA: TGCGCCAGCAGCCCGGTGGGCCGGACAGGGGGTACTAGGAATGAGCAGTTCTTC.

This clone showed up just once. The V and J genes are TRBV4-2 and TRBJ2-7; 10 nucleotides agree with TRBD2. Germline loops: CDR1 LGHNA, CDR2 YNFKEQ. Unmatched junction bases numbered 7, after V lost 4 bases and J lost 4 bases. This CDR3 region has 15 residues. In DNA form, the CDR3 reads TGTGCCAGCAGCCGCGGACTAGCGGCGGAATACGAGCAGTACTTC. The encoded protein is CASSRGLAAEYEQYF.